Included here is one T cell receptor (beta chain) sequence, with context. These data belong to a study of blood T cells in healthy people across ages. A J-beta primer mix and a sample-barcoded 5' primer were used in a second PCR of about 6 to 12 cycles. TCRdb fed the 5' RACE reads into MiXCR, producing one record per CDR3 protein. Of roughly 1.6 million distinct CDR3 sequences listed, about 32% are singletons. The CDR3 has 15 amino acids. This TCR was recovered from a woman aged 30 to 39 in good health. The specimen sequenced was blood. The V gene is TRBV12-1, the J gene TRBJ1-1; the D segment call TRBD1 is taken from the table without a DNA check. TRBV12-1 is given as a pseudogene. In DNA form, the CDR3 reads TGTGCCAGCACCAAAATGGGACAGGTTAACACTGAAGCTTTCTTT. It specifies CASTKMGQVNTEAFF.